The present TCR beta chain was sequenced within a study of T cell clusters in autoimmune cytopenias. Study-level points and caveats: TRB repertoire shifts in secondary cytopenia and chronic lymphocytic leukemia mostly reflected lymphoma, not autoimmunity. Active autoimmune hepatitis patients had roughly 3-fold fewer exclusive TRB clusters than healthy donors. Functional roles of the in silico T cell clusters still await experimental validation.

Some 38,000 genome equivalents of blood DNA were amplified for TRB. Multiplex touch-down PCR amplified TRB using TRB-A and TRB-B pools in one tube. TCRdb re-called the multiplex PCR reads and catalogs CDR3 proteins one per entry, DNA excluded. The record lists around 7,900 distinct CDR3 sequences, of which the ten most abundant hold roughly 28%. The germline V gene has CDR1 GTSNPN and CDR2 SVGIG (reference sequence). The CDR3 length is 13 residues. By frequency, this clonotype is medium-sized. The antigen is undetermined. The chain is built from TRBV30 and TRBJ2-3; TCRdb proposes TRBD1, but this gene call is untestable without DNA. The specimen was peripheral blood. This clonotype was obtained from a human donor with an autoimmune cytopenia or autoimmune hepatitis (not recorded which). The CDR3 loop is CAWAPPGTDTQYF.